Sequencing of this T cell receptor beta chain was carried out in a study of T cell responses to AZD1222 COVID-19 vaccine. Study-wide points: White British people made up most donors, females outnumbered males, and clonal diversity was possibly underestimated.

Profiling relied on immunoSEQ multiplex PCR, and the TCRdb table lists in-frame clones only, not all of them. The sample carries approximately 120,000 clones, 90% recorded once. After removal of 8 bases from V and 5 bases from J, the junction contained 7 bases not matched to a gene. This CDR3 spans 14 amino acids. Germline V gene data show CDR1 as MNHEY and CDR2 as SMNVEV (reference sequence). Turning to this clone: Its antigen is unknown.

The V and J genes are TRBV27 and TRBJ1-1; 11 nucleotides match TRBD1. The sequences come from peripheral blood, collected on day 0 of MenACWY control vaccination. This clonotype was sampled from an adult in good health. CDR3 in amino acids: CASGQGAFGTEAFF. In DNA, the CDR3 is TGTGCCAGCGGACAGGGGGCGTTTGGGACTGAAGCTTTCTTT.